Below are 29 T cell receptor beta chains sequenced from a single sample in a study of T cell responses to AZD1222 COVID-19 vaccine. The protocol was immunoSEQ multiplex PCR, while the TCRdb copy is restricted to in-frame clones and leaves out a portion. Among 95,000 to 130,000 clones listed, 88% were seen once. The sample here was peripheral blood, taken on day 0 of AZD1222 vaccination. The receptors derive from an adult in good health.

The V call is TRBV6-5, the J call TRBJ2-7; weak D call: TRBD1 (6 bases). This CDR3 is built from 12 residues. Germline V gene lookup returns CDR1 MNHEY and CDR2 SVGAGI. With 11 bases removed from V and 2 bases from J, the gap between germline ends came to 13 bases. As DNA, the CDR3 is TGTGCCGGTCGACAGGCCCCCTACGAGCAGTACTTC. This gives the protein CAGRQAPYEQYF.

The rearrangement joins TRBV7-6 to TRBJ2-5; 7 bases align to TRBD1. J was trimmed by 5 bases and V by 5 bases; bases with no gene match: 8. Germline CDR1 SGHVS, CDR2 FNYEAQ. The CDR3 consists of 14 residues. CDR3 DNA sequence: TGTGCCAGCAGCCACCCCGGGACAGCCGAGACCCAGTACTTC. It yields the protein CASSHPGTAETQYF.

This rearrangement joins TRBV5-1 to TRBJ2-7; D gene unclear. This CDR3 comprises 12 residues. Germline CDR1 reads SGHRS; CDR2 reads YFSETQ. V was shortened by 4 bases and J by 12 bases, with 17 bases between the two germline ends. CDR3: CASSPVGDGLYF. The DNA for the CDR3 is TGCGCCAGCAGCCCGGTTGGAGACGGCTTGTACTTC.

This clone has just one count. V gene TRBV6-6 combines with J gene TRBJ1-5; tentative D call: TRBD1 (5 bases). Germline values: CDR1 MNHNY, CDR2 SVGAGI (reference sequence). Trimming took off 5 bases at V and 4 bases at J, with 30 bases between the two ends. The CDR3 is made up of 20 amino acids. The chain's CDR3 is CASSRLGKSGPQTTNQPQHF. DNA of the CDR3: TGTGCCAGCAGTCGACTAGGTAAATCAGGGCCTCAAACCACAAATCAGCCCCAGCATTTT.

In DNA form, the CDR3 reads TGTGCCAGCAGCGTGTATTTAGCGGGGGGGAACAATGAGCAGTTCTTC. Its translation: CASSVYLAGGNNEQFF. The genes are TRBV9 and TRBJ2-1, with TRBD2 matching over 11 bases. CDR3 size: 16 residues. The ends lost 2 bases at V and 5 bases at J; junction bases unmatched: 6. Per germline, CDR1 SGDLS and CDR2 YYNGEE. The variable domain in full, with the rest retrieved from reference TRBV9 and TRBJ2-1, is DSGVTQTPKHLITATGQRVTLRCSPRSGDLSVYWYQQSLDQGLQFLIQYYNGEERAKGNILERFSAQQFPDLHSELNLSSLELGDSALYFCASSVYLAGGNNEQFFGPGTRLTVL.

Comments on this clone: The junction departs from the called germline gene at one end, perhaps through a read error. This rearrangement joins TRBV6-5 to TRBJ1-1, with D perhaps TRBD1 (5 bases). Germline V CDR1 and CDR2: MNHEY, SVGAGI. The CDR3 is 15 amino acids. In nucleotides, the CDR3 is TGTGCCAGCAGTTACTCGAGCGCCAGGGTGACTGAAGCCTTCTTT. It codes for CASSYSSARVTEAFF.

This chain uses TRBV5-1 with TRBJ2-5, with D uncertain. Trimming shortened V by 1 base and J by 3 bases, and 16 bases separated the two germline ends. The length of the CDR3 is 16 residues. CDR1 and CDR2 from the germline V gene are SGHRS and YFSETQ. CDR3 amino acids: CASSLSAVTLKETQYF. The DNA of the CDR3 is TGCGCCAGCAGCTTGTCGGCAGTCACACTTAAAGAGACCCAGTACTTC.

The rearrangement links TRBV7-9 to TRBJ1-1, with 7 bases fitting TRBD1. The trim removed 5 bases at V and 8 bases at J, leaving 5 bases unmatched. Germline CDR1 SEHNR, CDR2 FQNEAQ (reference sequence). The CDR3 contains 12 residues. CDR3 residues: CASSPQTGEAFF. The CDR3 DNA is TGTGCCAGCAGCCCCCAGACAGGGGAAGCTTTCTTT.

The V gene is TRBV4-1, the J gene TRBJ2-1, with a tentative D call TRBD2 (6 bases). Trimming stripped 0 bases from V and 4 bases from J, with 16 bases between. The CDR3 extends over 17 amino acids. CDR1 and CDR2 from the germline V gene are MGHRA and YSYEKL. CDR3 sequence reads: CASSQDTSGTYYNEQFF. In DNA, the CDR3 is TGCGCCAGCAGCCAAGATACGTCCGGGACTTATTACAATGAGCAGTTCTTC.

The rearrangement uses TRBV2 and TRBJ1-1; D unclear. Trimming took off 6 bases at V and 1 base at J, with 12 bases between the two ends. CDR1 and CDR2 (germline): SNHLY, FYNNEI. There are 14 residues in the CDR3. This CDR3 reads CASSARQWNTEAFF. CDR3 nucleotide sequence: TGTGCCAGCAGCGCGCGTCAGTGGAACACTGAAGCTTTCTTT. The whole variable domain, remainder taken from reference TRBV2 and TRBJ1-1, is EPEVTQTPSHQVTQMGQEVILRCVPISNHLYFYWYRQILGQKVEFLVSFYNNEISEKSEIFDDQFSVERPDGSNFTLKIRSTKLEDSAMYFCASSARQWNTEAFFGQGTRLTVV.

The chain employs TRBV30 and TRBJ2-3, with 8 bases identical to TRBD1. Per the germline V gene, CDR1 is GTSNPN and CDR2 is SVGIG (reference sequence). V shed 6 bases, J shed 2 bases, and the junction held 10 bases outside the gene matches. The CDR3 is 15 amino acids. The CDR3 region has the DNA TGTGCCTGCCAACCCAGGGACAGGTACACAGATACGCAGTATTTT. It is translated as CACQPRDRYTDTQYF.

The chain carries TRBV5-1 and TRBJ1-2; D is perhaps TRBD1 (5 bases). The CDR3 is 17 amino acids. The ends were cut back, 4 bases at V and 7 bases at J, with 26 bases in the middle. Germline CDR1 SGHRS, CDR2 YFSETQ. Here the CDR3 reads CASSPPRWGKKGIGYTF. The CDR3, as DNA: TGCGCCAGCAGCCCTCCCCGGTGGGGGAAGAAGGGGATTGGCTACACCTTC.

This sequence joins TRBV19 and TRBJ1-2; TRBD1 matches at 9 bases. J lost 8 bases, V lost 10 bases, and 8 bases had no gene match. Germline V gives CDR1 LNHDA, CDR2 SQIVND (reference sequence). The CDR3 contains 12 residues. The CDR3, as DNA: TGTGCCACCCACAGGGGGCTGCAGGGCTACACCTTC. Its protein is CATHRGLQGYTF.

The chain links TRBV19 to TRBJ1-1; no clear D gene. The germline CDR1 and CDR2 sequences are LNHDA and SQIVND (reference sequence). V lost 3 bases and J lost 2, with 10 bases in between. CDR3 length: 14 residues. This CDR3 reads CASSIWRDNTEAFF. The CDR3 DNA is TGTGCCAGTAGTATTTGGCGGGATAACACTGAAGCTTTCTTT.

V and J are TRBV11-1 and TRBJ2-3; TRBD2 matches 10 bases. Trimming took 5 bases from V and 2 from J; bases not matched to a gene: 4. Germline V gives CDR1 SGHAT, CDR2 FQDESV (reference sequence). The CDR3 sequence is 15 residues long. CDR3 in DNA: TGTGCCAGCAGCAGGACTAGCGGAATCACAGATACGCAGTATTTT. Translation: CASSRTSGITDTQYF.

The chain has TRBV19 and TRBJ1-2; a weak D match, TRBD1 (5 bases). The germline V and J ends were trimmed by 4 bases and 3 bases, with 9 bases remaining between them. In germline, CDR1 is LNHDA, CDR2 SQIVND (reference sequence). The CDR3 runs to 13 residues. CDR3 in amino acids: CASSKQGYYGYTF. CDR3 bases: TGTGCCAGTAGTAAGCAGGGTTACTATGGCTACACCTTC.

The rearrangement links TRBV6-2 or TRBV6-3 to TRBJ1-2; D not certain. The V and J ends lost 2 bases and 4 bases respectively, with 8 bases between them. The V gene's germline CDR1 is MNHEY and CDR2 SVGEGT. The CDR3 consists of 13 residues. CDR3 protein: CASSYPLLYGYTF. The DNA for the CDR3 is TGTGCCAGCAGTTACCCCCTACTCTATGGCTACACCTTC.

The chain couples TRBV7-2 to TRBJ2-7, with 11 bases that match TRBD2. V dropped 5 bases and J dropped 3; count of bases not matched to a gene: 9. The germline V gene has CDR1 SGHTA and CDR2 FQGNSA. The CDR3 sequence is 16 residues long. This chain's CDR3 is CASSPGPSGGNYEQYF. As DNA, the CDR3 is TGTGCCAGCAGCCCCGGGCCTAGCGGGGGGAACTACGAGCAGTACTTC.

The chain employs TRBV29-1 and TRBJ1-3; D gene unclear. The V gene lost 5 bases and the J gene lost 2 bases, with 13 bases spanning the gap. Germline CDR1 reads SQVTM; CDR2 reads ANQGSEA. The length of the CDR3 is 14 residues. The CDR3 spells CSVSRTLAGNTIYF. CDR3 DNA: TGCAGCGTTTCCCGGACCCTGGCTGGAAACACCATATATTTT. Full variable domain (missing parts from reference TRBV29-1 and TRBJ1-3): SAVISQKPSRDICQRGTSLTIQCQVDSQVTMMFWYRQQPGQSLTLIATANQGSEATYESGFVIDKFPISRPNLTFSTLTVSNMSPEDSSIYLCSVSRTLAGNTIYFGEGSWLTVV.

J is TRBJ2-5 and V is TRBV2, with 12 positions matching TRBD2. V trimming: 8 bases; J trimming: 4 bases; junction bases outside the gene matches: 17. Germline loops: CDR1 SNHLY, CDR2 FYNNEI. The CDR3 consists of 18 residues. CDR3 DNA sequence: TGTGCCAGCCTTTCAGCCGGCCTAGCGGGAGGGCCTCGAGAGACCCAGTACTTC. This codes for CASLSAGLAGGPRETQYF.

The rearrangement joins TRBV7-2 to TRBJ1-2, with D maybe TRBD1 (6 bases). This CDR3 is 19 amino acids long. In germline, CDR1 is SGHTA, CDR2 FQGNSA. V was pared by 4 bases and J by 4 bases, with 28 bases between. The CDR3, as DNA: TGTGCCAGCAGCTCCGAGTTGGGGGGCGCCCGGCACACCCTCTATGGCTACACCTTC. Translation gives CASSSELGGARHTLYGYTF.

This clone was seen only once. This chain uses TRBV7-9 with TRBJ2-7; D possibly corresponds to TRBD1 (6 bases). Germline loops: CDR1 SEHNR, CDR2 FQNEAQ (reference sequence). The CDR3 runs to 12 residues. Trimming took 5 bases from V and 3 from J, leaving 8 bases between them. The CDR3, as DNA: TGTGCCAGCAGCACACAGGGCTACGAGCAGTACTTC. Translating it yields CASSTQGYEQYF.

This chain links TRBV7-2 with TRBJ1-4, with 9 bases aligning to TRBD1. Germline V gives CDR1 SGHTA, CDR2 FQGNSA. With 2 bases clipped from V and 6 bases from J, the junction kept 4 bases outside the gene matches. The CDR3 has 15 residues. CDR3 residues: CASSLSGQGHEKLFF. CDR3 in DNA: TGTGCCAGCAGCTTATCGGGACAGGGTCATGAAAAACTGTTTTTT.

The CDR3 nucleotides read TGTGCCAGCAGTTATACCCCACAGGGTAACACTGAAGCTTTCTTT. This codes for CASSYTPQGNTEAFF. V usage is TRBV6-5 and J usage is TRBJ1-1; a possible D gene is TRBD1 (6 bases). Trimming removed 3 bases at V and 2 bases at J, with 13 bases between. This CDR3 region has 15 residues. Per the germline V gene, CDR1 is MNHEY and CDR2 is SVGAGI.

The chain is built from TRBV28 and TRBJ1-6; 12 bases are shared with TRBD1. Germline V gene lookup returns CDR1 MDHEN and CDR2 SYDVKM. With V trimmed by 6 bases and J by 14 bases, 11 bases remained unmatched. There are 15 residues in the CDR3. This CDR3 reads CASSYYRDRGPSLHF. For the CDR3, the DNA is TGTGCCAGCAGCTATTACCGGGACAGGGGGCCATCCCTCCACTTT.

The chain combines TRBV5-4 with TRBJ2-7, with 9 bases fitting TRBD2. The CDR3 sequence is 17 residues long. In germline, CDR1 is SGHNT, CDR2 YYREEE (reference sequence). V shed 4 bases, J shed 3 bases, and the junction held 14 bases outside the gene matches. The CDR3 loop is CASSPLISGTSNYEQYF. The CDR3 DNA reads TGTGCCAGCAGCCCACTCATATCAGGGACTAGCAACTACGAGCAGTACTTC.

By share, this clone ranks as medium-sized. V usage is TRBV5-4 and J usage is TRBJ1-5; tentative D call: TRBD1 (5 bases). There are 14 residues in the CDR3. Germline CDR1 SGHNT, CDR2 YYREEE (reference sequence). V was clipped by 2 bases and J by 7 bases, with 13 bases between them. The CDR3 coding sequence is TGTGCCAGCAGCTTATCAGGGTTAGGACAGCCCCAGCATTTT. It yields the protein CASSLSGLGQPQHF.

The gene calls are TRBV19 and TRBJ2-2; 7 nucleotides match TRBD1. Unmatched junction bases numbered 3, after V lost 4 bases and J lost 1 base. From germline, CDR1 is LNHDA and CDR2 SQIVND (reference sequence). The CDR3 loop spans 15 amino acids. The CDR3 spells CASSKGAKNTGELFF. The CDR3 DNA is TGTGCCAGTAGTAAGGGGGCAAAGAACACCGGGGAGCTGTTTTTT.

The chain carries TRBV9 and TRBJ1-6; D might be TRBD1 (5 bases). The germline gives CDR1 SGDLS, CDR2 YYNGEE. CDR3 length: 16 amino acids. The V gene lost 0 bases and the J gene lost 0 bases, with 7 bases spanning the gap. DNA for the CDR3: TGTGCCAGCAGCGTAGACAGGAGCTCCTATAATTCACCCCTCCACTTT. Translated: CASSVDRSSYNSPLHF.